This TCR beta chain comes out of a study of T cells after posttransplantation cyclophosphamide. This CDR3 is 13 amino acids long. V gave up 5 bases and J gave up 6 bases, with 14 bases separating them. The germline V gene has CDR1 MNHGY and CDR2 SAAAGT. The repertoire was sequenced with immunoSEQ multiplex PCR; TCRdb's copy has only in-frame clones and lacks some. The data contain roughly 18,000 clones, around four fifths of them singletons. The TCR originated in a man aged 25-45 years in good health and a related stem cell transplant donor. V gene TRBV6-8 combines with J gene TRBJ2-7, with a weak D call TRBD2 (6 bases). Sequencing used memory CD4+ T cells sorted from blood. CDR3 sequence: CASSDGEASEQYF. In DNA, the CDR3 is TGTGCCAGCAGTGATGGGGAGGCGTCCGAGCAGTACTTC.